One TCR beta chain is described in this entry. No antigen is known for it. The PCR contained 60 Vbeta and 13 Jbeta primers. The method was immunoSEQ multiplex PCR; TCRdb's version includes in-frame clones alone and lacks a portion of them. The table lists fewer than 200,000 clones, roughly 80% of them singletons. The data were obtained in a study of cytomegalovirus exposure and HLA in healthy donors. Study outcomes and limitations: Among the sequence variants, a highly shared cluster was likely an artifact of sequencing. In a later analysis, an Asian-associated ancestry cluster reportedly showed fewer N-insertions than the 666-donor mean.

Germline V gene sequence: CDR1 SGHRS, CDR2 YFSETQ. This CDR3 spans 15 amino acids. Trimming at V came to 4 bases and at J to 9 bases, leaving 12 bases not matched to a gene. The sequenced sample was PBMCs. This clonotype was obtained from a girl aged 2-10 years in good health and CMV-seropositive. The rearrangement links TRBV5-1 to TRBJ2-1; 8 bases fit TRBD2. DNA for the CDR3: TGCGCCAGCAGCACGCAATCTACGGGGGGGGTTGAGCAGTTCTTC. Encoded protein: CASSTQSTGGVEQFF.